The 10 T cell receptor beta chains below come from one sample, sequenced in a study of T cell changes during pregnancy in multiple sclerosis. Here immunoSEQ multiplex PCR was the method, and the copy in TCRdb shows in-frame clones only, minus some. The table shows 85,000 to 100,000 clones, with approximately 93% occurring only once. The sample was peripheral blood, taken after pregnancy. All receptors derive from a female donor with multiple sclerosis, enrolled in a pregnancy study.

The chain has TRBV27 and TRBJ1-5, with TRBD1 as a possible D gene (6 bases). Germline V CDR1 and CDR2: MNHEY, SMNVEV (reference sequence). Between the trimmed V and J ends, which lost 5 bases and 4 bases, there was a span of 12 bases. The CDR3 is 14 amino acids. The CDR3 region is CASSLRQVNQPQHF. The CDR3 nucleotides read TGTGCCAGCAGTCTCCGACAGGTTAATCAGCCCCAGCATTTT.

The rearrangement uses TRBV7-2 and TRBJ2-5, with D unclear. The CDR3 extends over 15 amino acids. Looked up from germline, CDR1 is SGHTA and CDR2 is FQGNSA. V was trimmed by 3 bases and J by 5 bases, leaving 16 bases between them. The CDR3 DNA follows: TGTGCCAGCAGCTTCACCGACGCGTCCGGGGAGACCCAGTACTTC. It specifies CASSFTDASGETQYF.

V usage is TRBV5-4 and J usage is TRBJ2-1; 14 bases match TRBD2. With V trimmed by 4 bases and J by 6 bases, 3 bases remained unmatched. CDR1 is SGHNT, CDR2 YYREEE, per germline (reference sequence). The CDR3 has 15 residues. The CDR3 here is CASSPGTSGSNEQFF. The DNA of the CDR3 is TGTGCCAGCAGCCCGGGGACTAGCGGGAGCAATGAGCAGTTCTTC.

Here the CDR3 reads CAIRVTSGGLKTQYF. DNA for the CDR3: TGTGCCATCAGGGTAACTAGCGGGGGTTTGAAGACCCAGTACTTC. This chain links TRBV10-3 with TRBJ2-5; 11 bases agree with TRBD2. This CDR3 comprises 15 residues. Germline CDR1 reads ENHRY; CDR2 reads SYGVKD. The J segment lost 6 bases and the V segment lost 6 bases, leaving 9 bases of the junction unmatched.

This chain joins TRBV11-1 and TRBJ2-1; 9 bases match TRBD1. This CDR3 contains 16 residues. J gave up 0 bases and V 6 bases, and 6 bases lay outside the gene matches. Germline V gene sequence: CDR1 SGHAT, CDR2 FQDESV (reference sequence). CDR3 DNA: TGTGCCAGCAGGCTAACAGGGGGCCCCTCCTACAATGAGCAGTTCTTC. Its protein is CASRLTGGPSYNEQFF.

This chain connects TRBV7-3 to TRBJ2-1; 7 bases match TRBD2. The CDR3 sequence is 17 residues long. Germline-derived CDR1 and CDR2 are SGHTA and FQGTGA. J lost 4 bases, V lost 2 bases, and 11 bases had no gene match. The DNA of the CDR3 is TGTGCCAGCAGCTTAGGGGAGGGGTCCTACAAGTACAATGAGCAGTTCTTC. This gives the protein CASSLGEGSYKYNEQFF.

This sequence joins TRBV7-2 and TRBJ2-7; 9 bases agree with TRBD2. The CDR3 consists of 15 residues. CDR1 and CDR2 (germline): SGHTA, FQGNSA. With 5 bases clipped from V and 2 bases from J, the junction kept 7 bases outside the gene matches. The DNA for the CDR3 is TGTGCCAGCAGCGCCAGGACTAGCGCAACCTACGAGCAGTACTTC. It is translated as CASSARTSATYEQYF.

The chain uses TRBV7-6 and TRBJ1-2, with D perhaps matching TRBD1 (5 bases). Trimming stripped 1 base from V and 6 bases from J, with 12 bases between. The CDR3 loop spans 14 amino acids. Per germline, CDR1 SGHVS and CDR2 FNYEAQ. CDR3 protein: CASSLELGGDGYTF. In DNA form, the CDR3 reads TGTGCCAGCAGCTTAGAGTTGGGGGGTGATGGCTACACCTTC.

The chain is built from TRBV5-1 and TRBJ1-3, with a weak D call TRBD1 (6 bases). The CDR3 contains 16 residues. V lost 4 bases and J 0 bases, leaving 14 bases between the germline ends. Germline CDR1 SGHRS, CDR2 YFSETQ. This CDR3 is CASSIGQSHSGNTIYF. CDR3 DNA: TGCGCCAGCAGCATCGGACAGTCCCACTCTGGAAACACCATATATTTT. The variable domain in full, completed from reference TRBV5-1 and TRBJ1-3, reads KAGVTQTPRYLIKTRGQQVTLSCSPISGHRSVSWYQQTPGQGLQFLFEYFSETQRNKGNFPGRFSGRQFSNSRSEMNVSTLELGDSALYLCASSIGQSHSGNTIYFGEGSWLTVV.

The genes are TRBV19 and TRBJ1-1; D perhaps matches TRBD1 (6 bases). Germline CDR1 and CDR2: LNHDA and SQIVND (reference sequence). The V and J ends lost 8 bases and 4 bases respectively, with 23 bases between them. The CDR3 is 16 residues long. Here the CDR3 DNA reads TGTGCCAGTGGAGACGCCCTGGGGGGGGCGGGCACTGAAGCTTTCTTT. It specifies CASGDALGGAGTEAFF.